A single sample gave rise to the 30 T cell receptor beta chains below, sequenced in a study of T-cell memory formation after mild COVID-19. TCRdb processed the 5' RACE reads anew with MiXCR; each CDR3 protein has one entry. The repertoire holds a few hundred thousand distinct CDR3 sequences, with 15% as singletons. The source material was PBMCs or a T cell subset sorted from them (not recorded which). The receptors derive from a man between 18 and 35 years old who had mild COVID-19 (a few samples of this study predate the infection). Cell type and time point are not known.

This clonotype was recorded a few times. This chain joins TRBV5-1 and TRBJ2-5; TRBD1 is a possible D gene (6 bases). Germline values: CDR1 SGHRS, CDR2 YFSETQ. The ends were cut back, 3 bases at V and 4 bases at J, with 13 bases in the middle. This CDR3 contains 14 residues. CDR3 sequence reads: CASSSTGSRETQYF. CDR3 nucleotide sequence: TGCGCCAGCAGCTCAACAGGGTCCAGAGAGACCCAGTACTTC.

The DNA for the CDR3 is TGCGCCAGCAGCCAAGACCGCAGACCTAACACTGAAGCTTTCTTT. The encoded protein is CASSQDRRPNTEAFF. This chain links TRBV4-3 with TRBJ1-1; D is undetermined. V lost 0 bases, J lost 2 bases, and 10 bases lay in between. This CDR3 has 15 amino acids. Germline V lookup: CDR1 LGHNA, CDR2 YSLEER.

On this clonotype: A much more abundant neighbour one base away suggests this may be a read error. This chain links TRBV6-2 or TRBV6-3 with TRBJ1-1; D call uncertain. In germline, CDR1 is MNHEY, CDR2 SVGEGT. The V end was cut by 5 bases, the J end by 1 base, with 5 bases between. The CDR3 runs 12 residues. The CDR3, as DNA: TGTGCCAGCAGTCGCAGGAACACTGAAGCTTTCTTT. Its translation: CASSRRNTEAFF.

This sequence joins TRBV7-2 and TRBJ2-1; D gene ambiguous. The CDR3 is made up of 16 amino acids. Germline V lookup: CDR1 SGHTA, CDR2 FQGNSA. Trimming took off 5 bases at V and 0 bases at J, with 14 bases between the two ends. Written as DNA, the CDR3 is TGTGCCAGCAGCATCAGGACGGTTAGCTCCTACAATGAGCAGTTCTTC. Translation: CASSIRTVSSYNEQFF.

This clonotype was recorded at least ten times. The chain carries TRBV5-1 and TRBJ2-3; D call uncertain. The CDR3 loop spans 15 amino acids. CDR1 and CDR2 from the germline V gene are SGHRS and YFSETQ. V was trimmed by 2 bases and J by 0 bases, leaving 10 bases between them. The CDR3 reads CASSFSDGSTDTQYF. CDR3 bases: TGCGCCAGCAGCTTTTCGGACGGGAGCACAGATACGCAGTATTTT.

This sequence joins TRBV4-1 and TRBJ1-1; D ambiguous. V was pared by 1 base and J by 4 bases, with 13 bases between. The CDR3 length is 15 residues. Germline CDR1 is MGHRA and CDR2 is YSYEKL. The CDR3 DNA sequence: TGCGCCAGCAGCCAAGGTGGGAAGGGAGGCACTGAAGCTTTCTTT. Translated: CASSQGGKGGTEAFF.

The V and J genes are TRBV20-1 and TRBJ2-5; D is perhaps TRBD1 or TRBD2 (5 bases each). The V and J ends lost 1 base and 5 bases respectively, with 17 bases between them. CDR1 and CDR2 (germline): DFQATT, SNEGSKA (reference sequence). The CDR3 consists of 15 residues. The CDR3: CSARATRGSGETQYF. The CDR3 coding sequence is TGCAGTGCTAGAGCTACCCGGGGCTCCGGGGAGACCCAGTACTTC.

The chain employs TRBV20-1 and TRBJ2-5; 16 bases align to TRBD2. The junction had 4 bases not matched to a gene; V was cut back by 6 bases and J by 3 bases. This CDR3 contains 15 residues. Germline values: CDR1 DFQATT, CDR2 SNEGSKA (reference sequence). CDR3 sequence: CSAKGTSGGEETQYF. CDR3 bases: TGCAGTGCCAAAGGGACTAGCGGGGGGGAAGAGACCCAGTACTTC.

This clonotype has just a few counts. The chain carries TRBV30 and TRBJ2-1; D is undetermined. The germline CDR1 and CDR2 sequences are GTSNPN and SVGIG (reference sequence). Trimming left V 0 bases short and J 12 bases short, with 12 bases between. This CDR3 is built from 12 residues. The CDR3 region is CAWSVGLSGQFF. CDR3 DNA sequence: TGTGCCTGGAGTGTAGGTTTGTCCGGGCAGTTCTTC. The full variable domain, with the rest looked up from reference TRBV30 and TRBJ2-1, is SQTIHQWPATLVQPVGSPLSLECTVEGTSNPNLYWYRQAAGRGLQLLFYSVGIGQISSEVPQNLSASRPQDRQFILSSKKLLLSDSGFYLCAWSVGLSGQFFGPGTRLTVL.

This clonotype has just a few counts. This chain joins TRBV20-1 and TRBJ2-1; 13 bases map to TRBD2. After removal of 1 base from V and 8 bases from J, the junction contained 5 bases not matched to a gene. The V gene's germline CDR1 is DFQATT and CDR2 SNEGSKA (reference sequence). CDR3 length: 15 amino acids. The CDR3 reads CSARAPGLAGYEQFF. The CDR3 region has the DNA TGCAGTGCTAGAGCTCCGGGACTAGCGGGGTATGAGCAGTTCTTC.

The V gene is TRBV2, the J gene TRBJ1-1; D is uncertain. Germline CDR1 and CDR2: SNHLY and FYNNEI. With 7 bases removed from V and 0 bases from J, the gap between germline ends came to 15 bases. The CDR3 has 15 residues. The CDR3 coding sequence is TGTGCCAGCAAAACGTATGAACGGATGAACACTGAAGCTTTCTTT. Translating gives CASKTYERMNTEAFF.

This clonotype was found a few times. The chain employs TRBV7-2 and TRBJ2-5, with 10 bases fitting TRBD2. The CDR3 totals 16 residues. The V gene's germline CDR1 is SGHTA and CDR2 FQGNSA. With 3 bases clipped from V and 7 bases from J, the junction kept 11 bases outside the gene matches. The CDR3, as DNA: TGTGCCAGCAGCTTGGTCCGTGGACTAGCGGAGGGGACCCAGTACTTC. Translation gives CASSLVRGLAEGTQYF.

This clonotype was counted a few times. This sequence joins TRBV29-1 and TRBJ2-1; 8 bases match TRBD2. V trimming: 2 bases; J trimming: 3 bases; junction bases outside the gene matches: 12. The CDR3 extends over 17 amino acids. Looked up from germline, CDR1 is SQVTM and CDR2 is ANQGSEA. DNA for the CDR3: TGCAGCGTTGAAAGAACCGTTGGCGGGGGGAACTACAATGAGCAGTTCTTC. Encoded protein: CSVERTVGGGNYNEQFF.

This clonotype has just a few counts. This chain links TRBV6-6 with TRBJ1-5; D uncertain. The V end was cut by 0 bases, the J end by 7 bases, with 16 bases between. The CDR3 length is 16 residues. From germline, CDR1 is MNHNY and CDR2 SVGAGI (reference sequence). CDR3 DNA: TGTGCCAGCAGTTACTCCTCGGGCGGGGATGGCCAGCCCCAGCATTTT. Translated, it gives CASSYSSGGDGQPQHF.

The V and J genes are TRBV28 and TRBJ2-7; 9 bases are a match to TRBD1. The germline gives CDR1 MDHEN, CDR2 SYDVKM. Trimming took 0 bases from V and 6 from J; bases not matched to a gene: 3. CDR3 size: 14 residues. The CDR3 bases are TGTGCCAGCAGTTTATGGGGACAGGGTCTCGAGCAGTACTTC. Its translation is CASSLWGQGLEQYF.

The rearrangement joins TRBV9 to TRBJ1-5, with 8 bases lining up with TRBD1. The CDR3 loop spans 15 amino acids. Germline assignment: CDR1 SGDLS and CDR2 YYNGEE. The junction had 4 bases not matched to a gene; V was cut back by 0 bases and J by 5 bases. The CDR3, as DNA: TGTGCCAGCAGCGTAGGATTGACAGGGGATCAGCCCCAGCATTTT. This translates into CASSVGLTGDQPQHF.

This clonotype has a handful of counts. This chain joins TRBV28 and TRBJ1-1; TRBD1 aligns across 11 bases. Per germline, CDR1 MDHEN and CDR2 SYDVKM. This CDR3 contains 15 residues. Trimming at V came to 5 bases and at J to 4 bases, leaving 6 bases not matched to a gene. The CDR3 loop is CASSAYGTGGTEAFF. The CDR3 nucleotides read TGTGCCAGCAGTGCCTACGGGACAGGGGGCACTGAAGCTTTCTTT.

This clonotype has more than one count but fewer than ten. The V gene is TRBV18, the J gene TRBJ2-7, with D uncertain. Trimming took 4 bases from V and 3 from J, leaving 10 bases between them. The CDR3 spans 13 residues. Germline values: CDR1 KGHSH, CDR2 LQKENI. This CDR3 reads CASSLQTGYEQYF. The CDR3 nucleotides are TGTGCCAGCTCACTCCAAACCGGCTACGAGCAGTACTTC.

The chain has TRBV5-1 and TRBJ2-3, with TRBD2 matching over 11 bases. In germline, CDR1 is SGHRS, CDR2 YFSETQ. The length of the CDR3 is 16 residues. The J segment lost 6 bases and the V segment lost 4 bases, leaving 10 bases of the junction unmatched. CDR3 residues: CASSQTLAGGGDTQYF. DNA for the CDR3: TGCGCCAGCAGCCAAACTCTAGCGGGGGGAGGTGATACGCAGTATTTT.

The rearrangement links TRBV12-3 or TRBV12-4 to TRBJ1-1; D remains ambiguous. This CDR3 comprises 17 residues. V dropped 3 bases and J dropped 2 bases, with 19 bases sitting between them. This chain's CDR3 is CASSFRTGTGFNTEAFF. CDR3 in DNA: TGTGCCAGCAGTTTTCGGACCGGTACGGGATTCAACACTGAAGCTTTCTTT.

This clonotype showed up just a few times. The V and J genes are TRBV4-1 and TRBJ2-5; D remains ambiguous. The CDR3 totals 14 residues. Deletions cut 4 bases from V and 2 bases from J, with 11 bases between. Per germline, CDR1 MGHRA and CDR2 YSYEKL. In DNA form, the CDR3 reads TGCGCCAGCAGCCCGATAAGGGTACAAGAGACCCAGTACTTC. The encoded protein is CASSPIRVQETQYF.

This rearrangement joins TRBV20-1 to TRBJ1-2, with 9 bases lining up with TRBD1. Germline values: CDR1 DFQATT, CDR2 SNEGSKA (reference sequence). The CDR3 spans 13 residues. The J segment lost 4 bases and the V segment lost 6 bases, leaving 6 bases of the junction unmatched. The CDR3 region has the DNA TGCAGTGCCCGGACAGGGGTTGGCTATGGCTACACCTTC. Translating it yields CSARTGVGYGYTF.

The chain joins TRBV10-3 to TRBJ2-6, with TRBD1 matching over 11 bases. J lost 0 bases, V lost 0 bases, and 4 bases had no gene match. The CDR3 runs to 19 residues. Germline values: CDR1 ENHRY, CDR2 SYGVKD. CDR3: CAISESRGTGGSGANVLTF. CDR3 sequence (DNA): TGTGCCATCAGTGAGTCGAGAGGGACAGGGGGCTCTGGGGCCAACGTCCTGACTTTC.

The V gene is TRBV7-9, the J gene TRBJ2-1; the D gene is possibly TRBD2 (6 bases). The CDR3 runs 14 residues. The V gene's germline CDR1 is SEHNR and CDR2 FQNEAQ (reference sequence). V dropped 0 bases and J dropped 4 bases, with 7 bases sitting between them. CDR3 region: CASSLAEGYNEQFF. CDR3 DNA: TGTGCCAGCAGCTTAGCGGAGGGGTACAATGAGCAGTTCTTC.

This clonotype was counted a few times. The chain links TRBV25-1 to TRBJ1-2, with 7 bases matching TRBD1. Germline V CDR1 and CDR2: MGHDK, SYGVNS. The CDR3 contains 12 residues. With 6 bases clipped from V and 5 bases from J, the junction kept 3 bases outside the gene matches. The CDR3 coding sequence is TGTGCCAGCAGGGGACAGAGTTATGGCTACACCTTC. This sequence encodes CASRGQSYGYTF.

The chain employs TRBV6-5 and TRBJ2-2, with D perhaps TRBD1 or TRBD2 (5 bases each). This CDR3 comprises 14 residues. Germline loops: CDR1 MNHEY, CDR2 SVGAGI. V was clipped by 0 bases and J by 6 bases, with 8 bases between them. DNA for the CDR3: TGTGCCAGCAGTTACTCTGGGGGAGCCGGGGAGCTGTTTTTT. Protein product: CASSYSGGAGELFF.

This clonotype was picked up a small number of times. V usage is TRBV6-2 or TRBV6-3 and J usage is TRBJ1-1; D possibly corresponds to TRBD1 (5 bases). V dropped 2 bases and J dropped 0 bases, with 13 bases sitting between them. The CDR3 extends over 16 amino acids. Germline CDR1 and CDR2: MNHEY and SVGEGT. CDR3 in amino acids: CASSYRGAEMNTEAFF. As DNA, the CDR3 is TGTGCCAGCAGTTACCGCGGGGCAGAAATGAACACTGAAGCTTTCTTT.

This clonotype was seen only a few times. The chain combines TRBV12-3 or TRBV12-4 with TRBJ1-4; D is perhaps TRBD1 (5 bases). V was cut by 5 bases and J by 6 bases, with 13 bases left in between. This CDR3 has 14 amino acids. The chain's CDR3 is CASSPGGGDEKLFF. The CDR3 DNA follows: TGTGCCAGCAGTCCCGGGGGGGGTGATGAAAAACTGTTTTTT.

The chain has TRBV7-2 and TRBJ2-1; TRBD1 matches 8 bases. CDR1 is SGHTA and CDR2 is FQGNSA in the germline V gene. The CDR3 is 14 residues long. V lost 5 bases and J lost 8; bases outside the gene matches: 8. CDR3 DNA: TGTGCCAGCAGCCGGACAGGGCTGCTCGATGAGCAGTTCTTC. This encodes CASSRTGLLDEQFF.

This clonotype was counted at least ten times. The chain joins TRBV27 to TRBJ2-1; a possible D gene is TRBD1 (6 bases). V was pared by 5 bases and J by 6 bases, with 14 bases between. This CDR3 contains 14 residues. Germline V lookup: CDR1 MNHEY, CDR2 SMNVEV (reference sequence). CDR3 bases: TGTGCCAGCAGTCAGGGGAGTAGAGTCAATGAGCAGTTCTTC. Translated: CASSQGSRVNEQFF.